This record concerns one T cell receptor (beta chain) sequence. The antigen is unknown. This entry is derived from a study of cytomegalovirus exposure and HLA in healthy donors. Study-wide points: Some TCR beta chains (roughly 160 of them) were listed as cytomegalovirus-associated.

The table came from immunoSEQ multiplex PCR; TCRdb's copy has only in-frame clones and leaves some out. This table has some 170,000 clones, approximately 89% appearing once. Germline CDR1 and CDR2: LNHNV and YYDKDF (reference sequence). V trimming: 5 bases; J trimming: 0 bases; junction bases outside the gene matches: 4. The CDR3 runs 15 residues. Sequencing input: PBMCs. The chain links TRBV15 to TRBJ2-3; TRBD1 matches 8 bases. The clonotype originates from a man in his thirties or forties in good health and CMV-seropositive. The CDR3 sequence is CATSQDRASTDTQYF. CDR3 DNA: TGTGCCACCAGCCAGGACAGGGCGAGCACAGATACGCAGTATTTT.